The 5 T cell receptor beta chains below all came from one sample that was sequenced in a study of blood T cells in healthy people across ages. PCR was performed a second time for roughly 7 to 12 cycles using a sample-barcoded 5' primer and a J-beta primer mix. TCRdb reprocessed the 5' RACE reads via MiXCR and lists one record per CDR3 protein. The data show hundreds of thousands of distinct CDR3 sequences, with roughly 49% seen just once and approximately 32% held by the top ten. The specimen was blood. The receptor set was obtained from a woman aged 60-75 years in good health.

The chain employs TRBV20-1 and TRBJ1-4; D gene ambiguous. This CDR3 has 16 amino acids. The germline V gene has CDR1 DFQATT and CDR2 SNEGSKA (reference sequence). The ends were cut back, 2 bases at V and 8 bases at J, with 21 bases in the middle. CDR3: CSARPIRTPGGEKLFF. CDR3 DNA sequence: TGCAGTGCTAGACCCATCCGGACTCCGGGTGGCGAAAAACTGTTTTTT.

The gene calls are TRBV27 and TRBJ2-7; no definite D call. The V gene lost 6 bases and the J gene lost 7 bases, with 16 bases spanning the gap. CDR3 size: 13 residues. The germline CDR1 and CDR2 sequences are MNHEY and SMNVEV (reference sequence). The CDR3, as DNA: TGTGCCAGCAGCTGGCAAGGTCTCGGGGAGCAGTACTTC. It translates to CASSWQGLGEQYF.

This clonotype appeared once. The chain is built from TRBV20-1 and TRBJ2-1; a possible D gene is TRBD2 (5 bases). V was shortened by 3 bases and J by 7 bases, with 19 bases between the two germline ends. The germline CDR1 and CDR2 sequences are DFQATT and SNEGSKA (reference sequence). This CDR3 comprises 15 residues. The CDR3 DNA reads TGCAGTGCTAGCGTTAACGGGATGGGATCGAATGAGCAGTTCTTC. The encoded protein is CSASVNGMGSNEQFF.

The chain couples TRBV20-1 to TRBJ2-1; 14 bases map to TRBD2. Gene TRBJ2-7 matches the end of the DNA better, so the J call may be wrong. Germline assignment: CDR1 DFQATT and CDR2 SNEGSKA (reference sequence). The CDR3 runs 14 residues. The CDR3 reads CSAVRLAGGYEQYF. CDR3 coding DNA: TGCAGTGCTGTACGACTAGCGGGAGGGTACGAGCAGTACTTC.

The chain joins TRBV7-2 to TRBJ1-5; D remains ambiguous. The CDR3 length is 13 residues. Germline V gene sequence: CDR1 SGHTA, CDR2 FQGNSA. The V end was cut by 3 bases, the J end by 5 bases, with 8 bases between. The CDR3, as DNA: TGTGCCAGCAGCTTCTCCTTTGATCAGCCCCAGCATTTT. It yields the protein CASSFSFDQPQHF.